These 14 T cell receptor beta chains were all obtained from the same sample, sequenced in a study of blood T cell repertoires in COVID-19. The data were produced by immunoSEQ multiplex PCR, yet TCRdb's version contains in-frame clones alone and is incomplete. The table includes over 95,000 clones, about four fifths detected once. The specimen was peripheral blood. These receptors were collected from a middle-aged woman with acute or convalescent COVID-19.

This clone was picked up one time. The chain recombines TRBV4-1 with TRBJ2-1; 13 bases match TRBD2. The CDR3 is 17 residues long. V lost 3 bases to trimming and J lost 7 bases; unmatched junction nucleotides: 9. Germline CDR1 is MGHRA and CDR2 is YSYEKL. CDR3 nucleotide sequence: TGCGCCAGCAGCCACCTCCGGACTAGCGGGGGCGGGAATGAGCAGTTCTTC. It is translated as CASSHLRTSGGGNEQFF.

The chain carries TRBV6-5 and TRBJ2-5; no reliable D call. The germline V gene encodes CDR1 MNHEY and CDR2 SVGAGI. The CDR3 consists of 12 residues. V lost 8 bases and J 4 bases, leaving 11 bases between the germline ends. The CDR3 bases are TGTGCCAGCGACGCTTACAGAGAGACCCAGTACTTC. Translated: CASDAYRETQYF.

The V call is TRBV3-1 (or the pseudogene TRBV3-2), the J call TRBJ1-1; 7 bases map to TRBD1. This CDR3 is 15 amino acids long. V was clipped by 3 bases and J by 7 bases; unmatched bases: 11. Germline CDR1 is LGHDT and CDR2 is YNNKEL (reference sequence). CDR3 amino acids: CASSQDAGTDIEAFF. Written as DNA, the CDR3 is TGTGCCAGCAGCCAGGACGCCGGGACAGACATTGAAGCTTTCTTT.

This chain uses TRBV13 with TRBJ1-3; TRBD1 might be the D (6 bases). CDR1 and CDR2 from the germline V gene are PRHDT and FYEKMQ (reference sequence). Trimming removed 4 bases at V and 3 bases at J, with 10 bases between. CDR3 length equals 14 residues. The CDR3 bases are TGTGCCAGCAGCTCCGACAGGCGTGGAAACACCATATATTTT. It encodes CASSSDRRGNTIYF. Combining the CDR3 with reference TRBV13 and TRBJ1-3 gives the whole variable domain AAGVIQSPRHLIKEKRETATLKCYPIPRHDTVYWYQQGPGQDPQFLISFYEKMQSDKGSIPDRFSAQQFSDYHSELNMSSLELGDSALYFCASSSDRRGNTIYFGEGSWLTVV.

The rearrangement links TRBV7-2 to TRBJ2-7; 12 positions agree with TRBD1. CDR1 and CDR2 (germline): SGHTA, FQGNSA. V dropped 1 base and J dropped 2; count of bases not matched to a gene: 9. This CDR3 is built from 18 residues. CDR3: CASSLVSGGQGATYEQYF. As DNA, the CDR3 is TGTGCCAGCAGCTTAGTCTCGGGGGGACAGGGGGCCACCTACGAGCAGTACTTC.

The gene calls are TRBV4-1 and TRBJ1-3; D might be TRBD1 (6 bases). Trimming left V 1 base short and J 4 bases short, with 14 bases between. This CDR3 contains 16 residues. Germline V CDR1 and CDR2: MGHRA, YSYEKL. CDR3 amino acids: CASSQGGQGKGNTIYF. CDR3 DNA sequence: TGCGCCAGCAGCCAAGGCGGCCAGGGGAAAGGAAACACCATATATTTT.

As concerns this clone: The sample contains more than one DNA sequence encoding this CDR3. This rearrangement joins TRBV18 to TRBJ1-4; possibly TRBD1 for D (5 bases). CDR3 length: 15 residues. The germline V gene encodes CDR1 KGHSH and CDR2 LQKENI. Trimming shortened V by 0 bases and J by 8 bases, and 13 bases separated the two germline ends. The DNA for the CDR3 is TGTGCCAGCTCACCACCGGGGCAGGGTGGAGAAAAACTGTTTTTT. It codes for CASSPPGQGGEKLFF.

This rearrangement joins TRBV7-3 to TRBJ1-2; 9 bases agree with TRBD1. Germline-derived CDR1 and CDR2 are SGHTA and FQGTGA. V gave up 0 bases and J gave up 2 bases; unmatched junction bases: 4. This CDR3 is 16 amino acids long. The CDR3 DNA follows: TGTGCCAGCAGCTTAACAGGGGACAGGGTCAACTATGGCTACACCTTC. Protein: CASSLTGDRVNYGYTF.

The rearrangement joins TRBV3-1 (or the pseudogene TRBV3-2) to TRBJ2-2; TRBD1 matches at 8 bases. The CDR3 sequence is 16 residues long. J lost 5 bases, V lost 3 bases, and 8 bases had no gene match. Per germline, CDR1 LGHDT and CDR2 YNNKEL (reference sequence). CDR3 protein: CASSQSGGRWTGELFF. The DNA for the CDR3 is TGTGCCAGCAGCCAGTCAGGGGGCCGGTGGACCGGGGAGCTGTTTTTT.

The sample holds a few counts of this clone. The CDR3, as DNA: TGCGCCAGCAGCTTGCAGAACTATGGCTACACCTTC. Translated: CASSLQNYGYTF. The chain employs TRBV5-1 and TRBJ1-2; D gene ambiguous. The V and J ends lost 1 base and 2 bases respectively, with 3 bases between them. This CDR3 is 12 amino acids long. The germline V gene has CDR1 SGHRS and CDR2 YFSETQ.

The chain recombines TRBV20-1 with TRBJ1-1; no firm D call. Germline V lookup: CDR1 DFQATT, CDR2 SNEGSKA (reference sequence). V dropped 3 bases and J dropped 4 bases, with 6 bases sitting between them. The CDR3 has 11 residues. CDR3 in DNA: TGCAGTGCTAGTGGCGCCACTGAAGCTTTCTTT. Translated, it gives CSASGATEAFF.

CDR3 in DNA: TGTGCCAGCAGCTTTAGGCGGGAAGGCAATCAGCCCCAGCATTTT. Translation gives CASSFRREGNQPQHF. This chain connects TRBV7-2 to TRBJ1-5; D unclear. Looked up from germline, CDR1 is SGHTA and CDR2 is FQGNSA. The CDR3 length is 15 residues. V gave up 3 bases and J gave up 2 bases, with 11 bases separating them.

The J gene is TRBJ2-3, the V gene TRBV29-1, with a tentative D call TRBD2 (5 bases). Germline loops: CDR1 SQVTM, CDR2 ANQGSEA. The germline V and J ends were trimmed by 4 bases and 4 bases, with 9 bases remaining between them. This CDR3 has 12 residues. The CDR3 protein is CSVVEGPDTQYF. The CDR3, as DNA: TGCAGCGTTGTAGAGGGCCCAGATACGCAGTATTTT.

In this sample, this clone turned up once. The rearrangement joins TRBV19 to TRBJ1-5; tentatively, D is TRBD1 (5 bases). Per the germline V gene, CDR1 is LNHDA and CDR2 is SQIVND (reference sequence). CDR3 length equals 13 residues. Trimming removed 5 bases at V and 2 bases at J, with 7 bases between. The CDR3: CASSPQGNQPQHF. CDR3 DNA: TGTGCCAGTAGTCCACAGGGCAATCAGCCCCAGCATTTT.